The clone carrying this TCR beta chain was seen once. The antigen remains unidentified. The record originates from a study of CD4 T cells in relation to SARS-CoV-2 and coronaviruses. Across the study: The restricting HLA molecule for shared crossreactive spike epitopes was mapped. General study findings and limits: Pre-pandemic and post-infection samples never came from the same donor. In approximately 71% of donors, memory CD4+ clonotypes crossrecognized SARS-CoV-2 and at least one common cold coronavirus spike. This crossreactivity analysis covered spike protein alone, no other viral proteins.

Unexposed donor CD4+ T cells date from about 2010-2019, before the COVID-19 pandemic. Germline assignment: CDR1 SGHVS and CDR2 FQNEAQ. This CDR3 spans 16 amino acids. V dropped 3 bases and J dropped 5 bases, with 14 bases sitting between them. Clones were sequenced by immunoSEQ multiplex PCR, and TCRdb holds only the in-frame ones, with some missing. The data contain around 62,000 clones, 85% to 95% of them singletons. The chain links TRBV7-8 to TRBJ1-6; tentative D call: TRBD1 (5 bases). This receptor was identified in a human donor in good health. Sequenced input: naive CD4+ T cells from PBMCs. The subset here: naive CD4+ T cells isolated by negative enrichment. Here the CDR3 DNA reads TGTGCCAGCAGCTTCGCGGGACGGGCAGATAATTCACCCCTCCACTTT. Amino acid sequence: CASSFAGRADNSPLHF.